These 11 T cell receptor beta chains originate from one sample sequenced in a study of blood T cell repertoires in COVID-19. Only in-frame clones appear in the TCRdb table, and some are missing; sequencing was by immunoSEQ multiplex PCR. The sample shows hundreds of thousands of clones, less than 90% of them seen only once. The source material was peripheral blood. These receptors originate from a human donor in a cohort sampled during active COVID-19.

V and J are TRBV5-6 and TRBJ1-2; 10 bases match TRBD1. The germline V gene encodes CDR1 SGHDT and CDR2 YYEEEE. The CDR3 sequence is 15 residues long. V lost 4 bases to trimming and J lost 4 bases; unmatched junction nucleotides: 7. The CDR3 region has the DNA TGTGCCAGCAGCCGCCGGGACAGGGGACTCTATGGCTACACCTTC. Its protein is CASSRRDRGLYGYTF.

CDR3 nucleotide sequence: TGTGCCAGCAGCCAAGCCCTAGATGAAAAACTGTTTTTT. Its translation is CASSQALDEKLFF. This sequence joins TRBV3-1 (or the pseudogene TRBV3-2) and TRBJ1-4; D gene ambiguous. Germline V lookup: CDR1 LGHDT, CDR2 YNNKEL (reference sequence). CDR3 length: 13 residues. V was clipped by 1 base and J by 6 bases, with 6 bases between them.

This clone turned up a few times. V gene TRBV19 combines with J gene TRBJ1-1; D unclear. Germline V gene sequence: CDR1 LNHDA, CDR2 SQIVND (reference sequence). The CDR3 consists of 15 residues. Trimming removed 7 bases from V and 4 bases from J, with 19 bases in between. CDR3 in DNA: TGTGCCAGTACCCCTCGGCGGGATCCGGGCACTGAAGCTTTCTTT. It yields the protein CASTPRRDPGTEAFF. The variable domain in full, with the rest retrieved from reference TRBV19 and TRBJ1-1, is DGGITQSPKYLFRKEGQNVTLSCEQNLNHDAMYWYRQDPGQGLRLIYYSQIVNDFQKGDIAEGYSVSREKKESFPLTVTSAQKNPTAFYLCASTPRRDPGTEAFFGQGTRLTVV.

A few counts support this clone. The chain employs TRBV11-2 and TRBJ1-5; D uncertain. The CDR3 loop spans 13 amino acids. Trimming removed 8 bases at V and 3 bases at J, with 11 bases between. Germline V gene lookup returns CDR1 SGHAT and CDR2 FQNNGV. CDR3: CASPEASNQPQHF. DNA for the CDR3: TGTGCCAGCCCCGAGGCTTCCAATCAGCCCCAGCATTTT.

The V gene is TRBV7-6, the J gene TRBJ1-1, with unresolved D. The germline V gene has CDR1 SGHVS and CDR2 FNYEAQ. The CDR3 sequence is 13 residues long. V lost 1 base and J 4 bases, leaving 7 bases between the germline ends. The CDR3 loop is CASSLGESTEAFF. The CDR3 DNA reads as TGTGCCAGCAGCTTAGGGGAGAGCACTGAAGCTTTCTTT. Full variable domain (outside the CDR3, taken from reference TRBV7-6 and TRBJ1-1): GAGVSQSPRYKVTKRGQDVALRCDPISGHVSLYWYRQALGQGPEFLTYFNYEAQQDKSGLPNDRFSAERPEGSISTLTIQRTEQRDSAMYRCASSLGESTEAFFGQGTRLTVV.

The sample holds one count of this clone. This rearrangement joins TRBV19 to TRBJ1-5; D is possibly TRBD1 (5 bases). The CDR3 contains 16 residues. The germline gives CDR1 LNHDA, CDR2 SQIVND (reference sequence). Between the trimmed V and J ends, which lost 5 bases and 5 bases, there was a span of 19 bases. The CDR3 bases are TGTGCCAGTAGTCCCAAACTCGGGGGGGTTTATCAGCCCCAGCATTTT. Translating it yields CASSPKLGGVYQPQHF.

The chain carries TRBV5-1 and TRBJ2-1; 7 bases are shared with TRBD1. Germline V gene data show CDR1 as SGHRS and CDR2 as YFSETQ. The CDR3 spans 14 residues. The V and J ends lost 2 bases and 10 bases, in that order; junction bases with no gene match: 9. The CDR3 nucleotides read TGCGCCAGCAGCTTCTCAAGACAGGGCGGCGAGCAGTTCTTC. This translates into CASSFSRQGGEQFF.

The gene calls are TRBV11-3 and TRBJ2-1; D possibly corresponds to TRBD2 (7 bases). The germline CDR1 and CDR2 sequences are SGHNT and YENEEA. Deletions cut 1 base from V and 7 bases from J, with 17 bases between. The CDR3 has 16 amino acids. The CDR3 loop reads CASSLGERDKRNEQFF. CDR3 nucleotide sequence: TGTGCCAGCAGCTTAGGGGAGCGGGACAAAAGGAATGAGCAGTTCTTC.

In DNA, the CDR3 is TGTGCCTGGGGGCGGGGAGCGGACACTGAAGCTTTCTTT. Its protein is CAWGRGADTEAFF. This chain links TRBV30 with TRBJ1-1, with no clear D. Germline V gene sequence: CDR1 GTSNPN, CDR2 SVGIG (reference sequence). The V end was cut by 5 bases, the J end by 3 bases, with 13 bases between. This CDR3 is built from 13 residues.

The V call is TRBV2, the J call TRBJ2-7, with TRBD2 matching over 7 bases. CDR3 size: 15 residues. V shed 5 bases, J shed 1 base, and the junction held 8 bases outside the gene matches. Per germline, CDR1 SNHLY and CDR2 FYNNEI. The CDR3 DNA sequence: TGTGCCAGCAGTTTCGGGGACTACTATTCCTACGAGCAGTACTTC. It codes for CASSFGDYYSYEQYF.

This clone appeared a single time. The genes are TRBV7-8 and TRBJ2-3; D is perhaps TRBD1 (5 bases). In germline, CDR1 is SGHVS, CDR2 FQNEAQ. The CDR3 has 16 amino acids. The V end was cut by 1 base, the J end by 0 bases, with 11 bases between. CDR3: CASSLEAAGSTDTQYF. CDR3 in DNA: TGTGCCAGCAGCTTAGAGGCGGCAGGGAGCACAGATACGCAGTATTTT.